The rows below give T cell receptor beta chains drawn from one sample of a study of cytomegalovirus exposure and HLA in healthy donors. Using immunoSEQ multiplex PCR, the repertoire was profiled, and TCRdb retains in-frame clones only, with some absent. The sample contains about 120,000 clones, over 60% of which appear only once. The sample comprised PBMCs. These receptors all come from a human donor in good health. CDR3s include the opening cysteine and the closing phenylalanine or tryptophan. Each record gives: CDR3 DNA, CDR3 protein, clone size, D gene, V gene, J gene. The D gene is left open where the match is weak. Some rows mark clone size as missing; the rest say once, few, many or name a class of expanded clone.

CDR3 DNA: TGTGCCAGCAGGGACCACAGGGGGAACACTGAAGCTTTCTTT; CDR3 protein: CASRDHRGNTEAFF; clone size: few; D gene: TRBD1; V gene: TRBV6-6; J gene: TRBJ1-1
CDR3 DNA: TGTGCCTGGAGCGAAACAGGGCGCACTGAAGCTTTCTTT; CDR3 protein: CAWSETGRTEAFF; clone size: NA; D gene: NA; V gene: TRBV30; J gene: TRBJ1-1
CDR3 DNA: TGTGCCAGTAGTTGGACACAAAGCACAGATACGCAGTATTTT; CDR3 protein: CASSWTQSTDTQYF; clone size: NA; D gene: NA; V gene: TRBV19; J gene: TRBJ2-3
CDR3 DNA: TGTGCCAGCAGCTTGTGGACAGATTACACCTACGAGCAGTACTTC; CDR3 protein: CASSLWTDYTYEQYF; clone size: NA; D gene: NA; V gene: TRBV5-4; J gene: TRBJ2-7
CDR3 DNA: TGCGCCAGCAACCTAGCGGGGCCGAGCACAGATACGCAGTATTTT; CDR3 protein: CASNLAGPSTDTQYF; clone size: NA; D gene: TRBD2; V gene: TRBV5-1; J gene: TRBJ2-3
CDR3 DNA: TGCAGCGTTGGCTGGCCAGGGGGCTCAAAAACCCCATCTCATGAGCAGTTCTTC; CDR3 protein: CSVGWPGGSKTPSHEQFF; clone size: NA; D gene: TRBD1; V gene: TRBV29-1; J gene: TRBJ2-1
CDR3 DNA: TGTGCCAGCAGCGTAGGTTCGGGGGAAAATCAGCCCCAGCATTTT; CDR3 protein: CASSVGSGENQPQHF; clone size: NA; D gene: NA; V gene: TRBV9; J gene: TRBJ1-5
CDR3 DNA: TGTGCCAGCAGCCTCGGGACTAGCGGAAAAGCGAACACCGGGGAGCTGTTTTTT; CDR3 protein: CASSLGTSGKANTGELFF; clone size: NA; D gene: TRBD2; V gene: TRBV4-2; J gene: TRBJ2-2
CDR3 DNA: TGCGCCAGCAGCTTGGAAGGTTTGGGACAATTGAACACTGAAGCTTTCTTT; CDR3 protein: CASSLEGLGQLNTEAFF; clone size: NA; D gene: NA; V gene: TRBV5-1; J gene: TRBJ1-1
CDR3 DNA: TGTGCCAGCTCACCAATCCCATTTCTAGCGGGAAACTACGAGCAGTACTTC; CDR3 protein: CASSPIPFLAGNYEQYF; clone size: NA; D gene: TRBD2; V gene: TRBV18; J gene: TRBJ2-7
CDR3 DNA: TGTGCCAGCAGTTTATCGAGGGCTGGAAGTCACGAGCAGTACTTC; CDR3 protein: CASSLSRAGSHEQYF; clone size: NA; D gene: NA; V gene: TRBV27; J gene: TRBJ2-7
CDR3 DNA: TGCGCCAGCAGCCCACAAGGAGCCCGTAATGAAAAACTGTTTTTT; CDR3 protein: CASSPQGARNEKLFF; clone size: NA; D gene: NA; V gene: TRBV5-1; J gene: TRBJ1-4
CDR3 DNA: TGTGCCACCAGTGTCGACAGGGCCGCTGGCTACACTTTC; CDR3 protein: CATSVDRAAGYTF; clone size: NA; D gene: TRBD1; V gene: TRBV10-3; J gene: TRBJ1-2
CDR3 DNA: TGTGCCAGCAGTGACTCAGGCCGGGGTGACTACAATGAGCAGTTCTTC; CDR3 protein: CASSDSGRGDYNEQFF; clone size: NA; D gene: NA; V gene: TRBV25-1; J gene: TRBJ2-1
CDR3 DNA: TGCGCCAGCAGGACTGGTAGCGGCGCGGAAAAGTTCTTC; CDR3 protein: CASRTGSGAEKFF; clone size: NA; D gene: NA; V gene: TRBV10-2; J gene: TRBJ2-1
CDR3 DNA: TGTGCCAGCAGCTTGGGGGGACAATTCAAGGGGCACAATGAGCAGTTCTTC; CDR3 protein: CASSLGGQFKGHNEQFF; clone size: once; D gene: NA; V gene: TRBV5-6; J gene: TRBJ2-1
CDR3 DNA: TGTGCCAGCAGTAAATCGACAGGAAAGAGGGAGCAGTACTTC; CDR3 protein: CASSKSTGKREQYF; clone size: NA; D gene: NA; V gene: TRBV6-5; J gene: TRBJ2-7
CDR3 DNA: TGTGCCAGCAGTGACGAGGGAAGGGACTATGGCTACACCTTC; CDR3 protein: CASSDEGRDYGYTF; clone size: NA; D gene: NA; V gene: TRBV6-1; J gene: TRBJ1-2
CDR3 DNA: TGTGCTAGTGGTCCGTGGAGGGTAGGGACTGAAGCTTTCTTT; CDR3 protein: CASGPWRVGTEAFF; clone size: NA; D gene: NA; V gene: TRBV12-5; J gene: TRBJ1-1
CDR3 DNA: TGCGCCAGCAGCTTGGGGGACAGGGCCAAAAACATTCAGTACTTC; CDR3 protein: CASSLGDRAKNIQYF; clone size: few; D gene: TRBD1; V gene: TRBV5-1; J gene: TRBJ2-4
CDR3 DNA: TGTGCCAGCAGCAGCGGGGTGGGGTCCGATACGCAGTATTTT; CDR3 protein: CASSSGVGSDTQYF; clone size: NA; D gene: TRBD2; V gene: TRBV7-7; J gene: TRBJ2-3
CDR3 DNA: TGTGCCAGCTCACGCCTAGGACAGGCCGGCAATCAGCCCCAGCATTTT; CDR3 protein: CASSRLGQAGNQPQHF; clone size: NA; D gene: TRBD1; V gene: TRBV18; J gene: TRBJ1-5
CDR3 DNA: TGTTCCAGCAGCACCTCATCGGGATACGAGCAGTACTTC; CDR3 protein: CSSSTSSGYEQYF; clone size: NA; D gene: NA; V gene: TRBV7-9; J gene: TRBJ2-7
CDR3 DNA: TGTGCCAGTAGAATACAGGGGGTGGGACAGCCCCAGCATTTT; CDR3 protein: CASRIQGVGQPQHF; clone size: NA; D gene: TRBD1; V gene: TRBV19; J gene: TRBJ1-5
CDR3 DNA: TGTGCCAGCAGCTTAGGCGGAGACCGGGAGCAGTTCTTC; CDR3 protein: CASSLGGDREQFF; clone size: NA; D gene: NA; V gene: TRBV7-9; J gene: TRBJ2-1
CDR3 DNA: TGTGCCAGCAGTTTTCGTTATGAAGCTTTCTTT; CDR3 protein: CASSFRYEAFF; clone size: NA; D gene: NA; V gene: TRBV28; J gene: TRBJ1-1
CDR3 DNA: TGTGCCTGGAGTAAGGGGAACTATGGCTACACCTTC; CDR3 protein: CAWSKGNYGYTF; clone size: NA; D gene: NA; V gene: TRBV30; J gene: TRBJ1-2
CDR3 DNA: TGTGCCATCAGTGAGCGGGAGGGCCACAATGAGCAGTTCTTC; CDR3 protein: CAISEREGHNEQFF; clone size: NA; D gene: TRBD2; V gene: TRBV10-3; J gene: TRBJ2-1
CDR3 DNA: TGTGCCAGCTCCAGAGGGGGAATTCGGACTGAAGCTTTCTTT; CDR3 protein: CASSRGGIRTEAFF; clone size: NA; D gene: NA; V gene: TRBV27; J gene: TRBJ1-1
CDR3 DNA: TGTGCCAGCAGCCCCCGGACAGGGGGCTCTGGTAACACCGGGGAGCTGTTTTTT; CDR3 protein: CASSPRTGGSGNTGELFF; clone size: NA; D gene: TRBD1; V gene: TRBV9; J gene: TRBJ2-2
CDR3 DNA: TGTGCCAGCGGTCCCCAGTCAAAAGAAAAACTGTTTTTT; CDR3 protein: CASGPQSKEKLFF; clone size: few; D gene: NA; V gene: TRBV28; J gene: TRBJ1-4
CDR3 DNA: TGTGCCAGCTCCCAGGGACTAGCGGGAGGCGGATCTCAAGAGCAGTTCTTC; CDR3 protein: CASSQGLAGGGSQEQFF; clone size: NA; D gene: TRBD2; V gene: TRBV13; J gene: TRBJ2-1
CDR3 DNA: TGCGCCAGCAGTTACGACAGGGGCCGCTACGAGCAGTACTTC; CDR3 protein: CASSYDRGRYEQYF; clone size: NA; D gene: TRBD1; V gene: TRBV5-1; J gene: TRBJ2-7